Following are 31 T cell receptor beta chains from one sample sequenced in a study of blood T cells in healthy people across ages (dated by TCRdb to about 2015). Library method: 5' RACE. Sequencing was performed on an Illumina HiSeq 2500. A second roughly 6 to 11 cycle PCR used a sample-barcoded 5' primer and a J-beta primer mix. TCRdb itself trimmed the public reads at Q25 with fastp, ran MiXCR and retained productive beta chains. Every entry covers one CDR3 protein and lists the most common genes and DNA from its rows. This sample comprises 910,000 or so distinct CDR3 sequences, roughly 51% of them detected only once. Of the sample, over 20% falls within the top ten clones. Sequencing was carried out using blood. Receptors were obtained from a woman in her fifties or sixties in good health.

Ten or more counts support this clonotype. The V and J genes are TRBV7-9 and TRBJ2-5; D is uncertain. The last part of the DNA fits TRBJ2-7 better; the J call may be wrong. The CDR3 covers 11 residues. Germline V gene lookup returns CDR1 SEHNR and CDR2 FQNEAQ (reference sequence). CDR3 DNA sequence: TGTGCCAGCAGCGTCACATCCGAGCAGTACTTC. Protein product: CASSVTSEQYF.

V is TRBV7-6 and J is TRBJ2-7; 7 nucleotides match TRBD2. Germline V gene data show CDR1 as SGHVS and CDR2 as FNYEAQ. J was trimmed by 5 bases and V by 1 base; bases with no gene match: 17. The CDR3 is 18 residues long. CDR3 in DNA: TGTGCCAGCAGCTTAGGCCCTCGCGGGGGACTCGCCTTCCACGAGCAGTACTTC. This sequence encodes CASSLGPRGGLAFHEQYF. The complete variable domain, with remaining parts taken from reference TRBV7-6 and TRBJ2-7, reads GAGVSQSPRYKVTKRGQDVALRCDPISGHVSLYWYRQALGQGPEFLTYFNYEAQQDKSGLPNDRFSAERPEGSISTLTIQRTEQRDSAMYRCASSLGPRGGLAFHEQYFGPGTRLTVT.

A remark on this clonotype: One junction end does not reproduce the germline sequence, and a read error may be involved. The chain combines TRBV5-1 with TRBJ2-1; D is ambiguous. Germline V lookup: CDR1 SGHRS, CDR2 YFSETQ. CDR3 size: 15 residues. The CDR3, as DNA: TGCGCCGGCAGCTTAGGTGCAAGCGAAGACAATGAGCAGTTCTTC. Translating gives CAGSLGASEDNEQFF.

This clonotype was detected only a few times. The rearrangement links TRBV29-1 to TRBJ2-1; possible D gene TRBD2, 5 bases. CDR3 length: 14 residues. CDR1 and CDR2 (germline): SQVTM, ANQGSEA. Trimming shortened V by 4 bases and J by 6 bases, and 16 bases separated the two germline ends. CDR3: CSVVRLMSSNEQFF. The CDR3 DNA follows: TGCAGCGTTGTAAGACTAATGTCATCCAATGAGCAGTTCTTC.

The rearrangement links TRBV2 to TRBJ1-2, with D hard to call. The V gene lost 0 bases and the J gene lost 9 bases, with 17 bases spanning the gap. From germline, CDR1 is SNHLY and CDR2 FYNNEI. The CDR3 covers 15 residues. CDR3 DNA: TGTGCCAGCAGTGAAGCGCGATCCAGCTGGGATAGCTACACCTTC. Translated: CASSEARSSWDSYTF. Filled out from reference TRBV2 and TRBJ1-2, the complete variable domain reads EPEVTQTPSHQVTQMGQEVILRCVPISNHLYFYWYRQILGQKVEFLVSFYNNEISEKSEIFDDQFSVERPDGSNFTLKIRSTKLEDSAMYFCASSEARSSWDSYTFGSGTRLTVV.

The rearrangement uses TRBV2 and TRBJ2-3; D gene uncertain. This CDR3 region has 14 residues. Trimming removed 8 bases from V and 4 bases from J, with 16 bases in between. The V gene's germline CDR1 is SNHLY and CDR2 FYNNEI. Written as DNA, the CDR3 is TGTGCCAGCGGTAGGGCTGGCCGACCAGATACGCAGTATTTT. It translates to CASGRAGRPDTQYF.

A few counts support this clonotype. The chain combines TRBV3-1 with TRBJ1-2; D ambiguous. V was trimmed by 1 base and J by 8 bases, leaving 17 bases between them. Looked up from germline, CDR1 is LGHDT and CDR2 is YNNKEL (reference sequence). This CDR3 is 15 amino acids long. The CDR3 loop is CASSQVGDLGGGYTF. The CDR3 DNA reads as TGTGCCAGCAGCCAAGTGGGTGATTTGGGAGGAGGCTACACCTTC.

V usage is TRBV29-1 and J usage is TRBJ2-5; possibly TRBD2 for D (6 bases). CDR1 and CDR2 (germline): SQVTM, ANQGSEA. This CDR3 spans 14 amino acids. Between the trimmed V and J ends, which lost 7 bases and 4 bases, there was a span of 19 bases. In nucleotides, the CDR3 is TGCAGCGCCGGAGGGGCAAATTGGGGAGAGACCCAGTACTTC. This translates into CSAGGANWGETQYF.

The V and J genes are TRBV3-1 and TRBJ1-4; D unclear. This CDR3 spans 15 amino acids. The V gene lost 1 base and the J gene lost 7 bases, with 13 bases spanning the gap. CDR1 and CDR2 from the germline V gene are LGHDT and YNNKEL (reference sequence). CDR3: CASSQAPGYGEKLFF. The CDR3 DNA is TGTGCCAGCAGCCAAGCCCCTGGGTATGGTGAAAAACTGTTTTTT.

The CDR3 DNA is TGCAGTGCTAGAGCGCCCGGAAAAGAGACCCAGTACTTC. Amino acids: CSARAPGKETQYF. The chain joins TRBV20-1 to TRBJ2-7; D is undetermined. The J call may be faulty, since TRBJ2-5 better matches the DNA end. Germline CDR1 DFQATT, CDR2 SNEGSKA (reference sequence). This CDR3 has 13 residues.

Here the CDR3 reads CSAFVAGVQYEQYF. DNA for the CDR3: TGCAGTGCTTTCGTAGCGGGAGTTCAGTACGAGCAGTACTTC. This chain connects TRBV20-1 to TRBJ2-7, with 9 nucleotides matching TRBD2. In germline, CDR1 is DFQATT, CDR2 SNEGSKA (reference sequence). The CDR3 has 14 amino acids. J lost 4 bases, V lost 5 bases, and 9 bases had no gene match.

J is TRBJ2-7 and V is TRBV5-1; 7 nucleotides agree with TRBD1. With V trimmed by 4 bases and J by 6 bases, 7 bases remained unmatched. The germline V gene encodes CDR1 SGHRS and CDR2 YFSETQ. This CDR3 spans 13 amino acids. DNA for the CDR3: TGCGCCAGCAGCCTACGACAGGGCAGCGAGCAGTACTTC. Encoded protein: CASSLRQGSEQYF.

This clonotype was seen a few times. CDR3 nucleotides: TGTGCCAGCAGCCGTGGACCGGAAGAGACCCAGTACTTC. This sequence encodes CASSRGPEETQYF. This chain connects TRBV3-1 to TRBJ2-5, with D hard to call. V was shortened by 4 bases and J by 3 bases, with 9 bases between the two germline ends. This CDR3 has 13 residues. Germline CDR1 LGHDT, CDR2 YNNKEL (reference sequence).

This chain links TRBV27 with TRBJ2-7, with D perhaps matching TRBD1 or TRBD2 (5 bases each). V lost 6 bases and J lost 0, with 24 bases in between. Germline V lookup: CDR1 MNHEY, CDR2 SMNVEV (reference sequence). There are 18 residues in the CDR3. CDR3 region: CASSPGAGIPPSSYEQYF. The CDR3, as DNA: TGTGCCAGCAGCCCCGGGGCAGGGATCCCTCCCAGCTCCTACGAGCAGTACTTC.

The genes are TRBV27 and TRBJ2-7, with TRBD1 identical over 11 bases. V shed 6 bases, J shed 1 base, and the junction held 5 bases outside the gene matches. There are 15 residues in the CDR3. CDR1 is MNHEY and CDR2 is SMNVEV in the germline V gene (reference sequence). The CDR3, as DNA: TGTGCCAGCAGCTGGGGACAGGGGGTTTCCTACGAGCAGTACTTC. Its translation is CASSWGQGVSYEQYF.

The V gene is TRBV7-9, the J gene TRBJ2-3; D gene ambiguous. This CDR3 is 16 amino acids long. With 0 bases removed from V and 2 bases from J, the gap between germline ends came to 12 bases. The V gene's germline CDR1 is SEHNR and CDR2 FQNEAQ (reference sequence). DNA for the CDR3: TGTGCCAGCAGCTTAGCTCTTGCGGCGCTCACAGATACGCAGTATTTT. It codes for CASSLALAALTDTQYF.

The chain carries TRBV18 and TRBJ1-1; D may be TRBD1 (5 bases). Germline V lookup: CDR1 KGHSH, CDR2 LQKENI. V gave up 5 bases and J gave up 1 base, with 11 bases separating them. The CDR3 length is 14 residues. The CDR3 loop reads CASSFMQGNTEAFF. CDR3 DNA sequence: TGTGCCAGCTCATTCATGCAGGGGAACACTGAAGCTTTCTTT. Complete variable domain (other parts from reference TRBV18 and TRBJ1-1): NAGVMQNPRHLVRRRGQEARLRCSPMKGHSHVYWYRQLPEEGLKFMVYLQKENIIDESGMPKERFSAEFPKEGPSILRIQQVVRGDSAAYFCASSFMQGNTEAFFGQGTRLTVV.

V gene TRBV28 combines with J gene TRBJ2-3; possibly TRBD2 for D (5 bases). The germline gives CDR1 MDHEN, CDR2 SYDVKM. This CDR3 spans 15 amino acids. V lost 4 bases, J lost 0 bases, and 11 bases lay in between. The chain's CDR3 is CASSSAVPSTDTQYF. CDR3 bases: TGTGCCAGCAGTTCAGCGGTTCCTAGCACAGATACGCAGTATTTT.

V is TRBV20-1 and J is TRBJ1-5; unclear D gene. Per germline, CDR1 DFQATT and CDR2 SNEGSKA (reference sequence). The V end was cut by 3 bases, the J end by 6 bases, with 12 bases between. This CDR3 has 13 residues. DNA of the CDR3: TGCAGTGCTAGCCCCGGGATTGGTCAGCCCCAGCATTTT. It translates to CSASPGIGQPQHF.

The V gene is TRBV7-9, the J gene TRBJ2-5, with 9 bases lining up with TRBD1. There are 16 residues in the CDR3. Unmatched junction bases numbered 8, after V lost 2 bases and J lost 4 bases. Germline V lookup: CDR1 SEHNR, CDR2 FQNEAQ (reference sequence). The CDR3 sequence: CASSLTGTGFGETQYF. CDR3 coding DNA: TGTGCCAGCAGCTTAACCGGGACAGGGTTCGGAGAGACCCAGTACTTC.

The sample holds a few counts of this clonotype. V is TRBV12-3 or TRBV12-4 and J is TRBJ2-7, with D tentatively TRBD2 (6 bases). The CDR3 extends over 15 amino acids. V lost 2 bases and J 6 bases, leaving 17 bases between the germline ends. This chain's CDR3 is CASSLSGGAPLEQYF. The CDR3 DNA is TGTGCCAGCAGTTTATCCGGGGGTGCTCCCCTCGAGCAGTACTTC.

This clonotype has more than one count but fewer than ten. The rearrangement joins TRBV4-2 to TRBJ1-2; 11 nucleotides line up with TRBD1. The germline V gene has CDR1 LGHNA and CDR2 YNFKEQ. The CDR3 is 17 residues long. The J segment lost 2 bases and the V segment lost 8 bases, leaving 13 bases of the junction unmatched. The CDR3 spells CASAGARTGGGNYGYTF. As DNA, the CDR3 is TGTGCCAGCGCAGGGGCTAGGACAGGGGGCGGGAACTATGGCTACACCTTC.

This clonotype turned up a few times. The genes are TRBV20-1 and TRBJ2-3; D is possibly TRBD1 or TRBD2 (6 bases each). The CDR3 is made up of 14 amino acids. Between the trimmed V and J ends, which lost 6 bases and 5 bases, there was a span of 18 bases. Per germline, CDR1 DFQATT and CDR2 SNEGSKA (reference sequence). As DNA, the CDR3 is TGCAGTGCCCTAAGGGGGGCCAGGGTAGATACGCAGTATTTT. Its protein product is CSALRGARVDTQYF.

This clonotype was observed a handful of times. The chain employs TRBV7-9 and TRBJ1-1; D uncertain. Germline V gives CDR1 SEHNR, CDR2 FQNEAQ (reference sequence). This CDR3 is 15 amino acids long. Trimming pared 1 base from V and 0 bases from J, leaving 9 bases between. CDR3 sequence reads: CASSLVGQMNTEAFF. CDR3 in DNA: TGTGCCAGCAGCTTAGTAGGGCAGATGAACACTGAAGCTTTCTTT.

CDR3 coding DNA: TGTGCCAGACTAAATGAGGCAGGGCTCGAGCAGTACTTC. It specifies CARLNEAGLEQYF. V and J are TRBV21-1 and TRBJ2-4; TRBD2, the D gene given by the table, was not confirmed from the DNA. The J call is doubtful: the DNA matches TRBJ2-7 better. TRBV21-1 is deemed a pseudogene. CDR3 size: 13 residues.

This clonotype was found a few times. V and J are TRBV6-5 and TRBJ1-1; a weak D match, TRBD1 (5 bases). Trimming pared 0 bases from V and 6 bases from J, leaving 11 bases between. The CDR3 is 14 residues long. Germline V gene lookup returns CDR1 MNHEY and CDR2 SVGAGI. As DNA, the CDR3 is TGTGCCAGCAGTTACTCGATTACGGGGGCTGAAGCTTTCTTT. Translated, it gives CASSYSITGAEAFF.

This clonotype was recorded only once. The chain carries TRBV10-3 and TRBJ2-1; a possible D gene is TRBD2 (5 bases). CDR3 size: 14 residues. Germline V lookup: CDR1 ENHRY, CDR2 SYGVKD. V shed 4 bases and J shed 0 bases, with 7 bases lying between them. The CDR3 loop reads CAISVGSSYNEQFF. CDR3 coding DNA: TGTGCCATCAGTGTGGGGAGCTCCTACAATGAGCAGTTCTTC.

The gene calls are TRBV20-1 and TRBJ1-5; 8 nucleotides line up with TRBD1. Unmatched junction bases numbered 5, after V lost 5 bases and J lost 2 bases. There are 14 residues in the CDR3. The germline CDR1 and CDR2 sequences are DFQATT and SNEGSKA (reference sequence). CDR3 nucleotide sequence: TGCAGTGCTGCAGGGGGCGCCGGCAATCAGCCCCAGCATTTT. Encoded protein: CSAAGGAGNQPQHF.

The CDR3 spells CASRRQGGSYNEQFF. As DNA, the CDR3 is TGTGCCAGCAGAAGACAGGGGGGCTCCTACAATGAGCAGTTCTTC. V usage is TRBV28 and J usage is TRBJ2-1, with 9 bases matching TRBD1. CDR3 length equals 15 residues. The germline V gene has CDR1 MDHEN and CDR2 SYDVKM. With 6 bases clipped from V and 0 bases from J, the junction kept 3 bases outside the gene matches.

This clonotype turned up a few times. The chain couples TRBV7-2 to TRBJ1-5, with D unclear. The CDR3 has 14 amino acids. The V gene lost 3 bases and the J gene lost 3 bases, with 9 bases spanning the gap. In germline, CDR1 is SGHTA, CDR2 FQGNSA. CDR3 sequence (DNA): TGTGCCAGCAGCTTTGGACGGATCAATCAGCCCCAGCATTTT. Its translation: CASSFGRINQPQHF.

The rearrangement links TRBV27 to TRBJ2-3, with TRBD1 identical over 10 bases. The germline V gene encodes CDR1 MNHEY and CDR2 SMNVEV (reference sequence). Trimming removed 3 bases from V and 6 bases from J; junction bases left unmatched: 6. CDR3 length: 15 amino acids. CDR3 loop: CASSFEGQGLDTQYF. The CDR3 nucleotides are TGTGCCAGCAGTTTTGAGGGACAGGGGTTGGATACGCAGTATTTT.